The following is a TCR beta chain sequence with its context. The data stem from a study of blood T cell repertoires in COVID-19. Measured with immunoSEQ multiplex PCR; TCRdb has only the in-frame clones, and not every one. The sample yields 250,000 or so clones, 75% to 95% seen once. No more than 2 weeks before study entry, exposed participants had met a case of COVID-19. The CDR3 extends over 14 amino acids. V was clipped by 2 bases and J by 2 bases, with 9 bases between them. CDR1 LGHDT and CDR2 YNNKEL come from the germline V gene (reference sequence). The TCR was taken from a man aged 35 to 55 who had been exposed to COVID-19. V is TRBV3-1 (or the pseudogene TRBV3-2) and J is TRBJ2-5; no clear D. Source material: PBMCs or T cells enriched from blood (not recorded which). Written as DNA, the CDR3 is TGTGCCAGCAGCCAAATGACTGGTCAAGAGACCCAGTACTTC. Translating it yields CASSQMTGQETQYF.